Listed here is a single TCR beta chain. This record comes from a study of CD8+ T cells in alopecia areata. cDNA serving as the sequencing template came from extracted, reverse transcribed RNA. The assay was immunoSEQ multiplex PCR, and TCRdb's table has in-frame clones only and misses some. The sample contains 110,000 or so clones, 30% to 40% of which appear only once. The CDR3 extends over 14 amino acids. The germline CDR1 and CDR2 sequences are SGHVS and FQNEAQ. V dropped 0 bases and J dropped 0 bases, with 6 bases sitting between them. The sample comprised CD4+ T cells sorted from blood. The rearrangement uses TRBV7-8 and TRBJ2-7; D not certain. The TCR sequence derives from a human donor with alopecia areata. The CDR3, as DNA: TGTGCCAGCAGCTTAGCGTCAGCCTCCTACGAGCAGTACTTC. The encoded protein is CASSLASASYEQYF.